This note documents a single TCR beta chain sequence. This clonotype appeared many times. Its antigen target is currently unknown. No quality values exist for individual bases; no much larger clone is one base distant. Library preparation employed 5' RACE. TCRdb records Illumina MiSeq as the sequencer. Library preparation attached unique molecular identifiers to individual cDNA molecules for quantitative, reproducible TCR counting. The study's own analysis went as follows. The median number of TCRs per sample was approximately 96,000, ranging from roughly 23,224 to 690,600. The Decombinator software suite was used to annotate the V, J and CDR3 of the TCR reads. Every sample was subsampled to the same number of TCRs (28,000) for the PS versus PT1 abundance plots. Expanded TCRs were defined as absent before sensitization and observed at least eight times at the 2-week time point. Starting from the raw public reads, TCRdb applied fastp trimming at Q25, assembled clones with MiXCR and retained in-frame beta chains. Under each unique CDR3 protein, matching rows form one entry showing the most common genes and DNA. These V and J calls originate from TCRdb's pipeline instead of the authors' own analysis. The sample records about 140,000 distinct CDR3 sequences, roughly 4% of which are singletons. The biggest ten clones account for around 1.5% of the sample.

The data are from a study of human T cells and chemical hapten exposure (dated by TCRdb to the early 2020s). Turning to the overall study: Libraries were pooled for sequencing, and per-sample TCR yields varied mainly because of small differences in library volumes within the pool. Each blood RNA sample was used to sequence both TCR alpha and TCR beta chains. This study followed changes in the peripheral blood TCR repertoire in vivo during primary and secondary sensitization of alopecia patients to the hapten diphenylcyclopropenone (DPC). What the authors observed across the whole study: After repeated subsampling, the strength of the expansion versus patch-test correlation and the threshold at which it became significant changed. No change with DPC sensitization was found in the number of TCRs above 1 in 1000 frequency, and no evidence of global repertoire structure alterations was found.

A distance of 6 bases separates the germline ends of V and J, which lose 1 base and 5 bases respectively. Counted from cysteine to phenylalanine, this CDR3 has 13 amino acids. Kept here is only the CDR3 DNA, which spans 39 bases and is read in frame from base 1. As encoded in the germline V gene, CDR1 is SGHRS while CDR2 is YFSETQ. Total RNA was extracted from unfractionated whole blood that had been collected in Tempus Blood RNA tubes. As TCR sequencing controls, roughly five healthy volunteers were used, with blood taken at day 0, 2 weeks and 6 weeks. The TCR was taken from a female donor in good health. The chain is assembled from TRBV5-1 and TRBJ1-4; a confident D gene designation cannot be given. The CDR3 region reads CASSLQENEKLFF. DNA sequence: TGCGCCAGCAGCTTGCAAGAGAATGAAAAACTGTTTTTT.